This is a list of T cell receptor beta chains from one sample in a study of identical twins. MiXCR, applied by TCRdb to the 5' RACE reads, yields one record per CDR3 protein. This sample has 470,000 or so distinct CDR3 sequences, with roughly a quarter found just once. Another study also made use of these data, one on T cells expressing NK-cell markers.

The specimen was CD4+ T cells sorted from blood. The receptors here all came from a woman between 18 and 29 years old in good health. Both conserved end residues are part of each CDR3. Fields, in order: V gene, D gene, clone size, CDR3 length, J gene, CDR3 DNA, CDR3 protein. The D gene is left open where the match is weak. Some rows have no size entry. The others give once, few or many, or a class for an expanded clone.

TRBV5-1,TRBD2,-,17,TRBJ2-1,TGCGCCAGCAGCCCCGGATCAGGGAGGGTTAGCTACAATGAGCAGTTCTTC,CASSPGSGRVSYNEQFF
TRBV2,TRBD2,-,15,TRBJ2-2,TGTGCCAGCAGTGAGCTTAGCGGGGTTACCGGGGAGCTGTTTTTT,CASSELSGVTGELFF
TRBV6-5,-,few,17,TRBJ2-1,TGTGCCAGCAGTTATCTGGTAGCGGGACAGGGAATTAATGAGCAGTTCTTC,CASSYLVAGQGINEQFF
TRBV7-2,-,-,15,TRBJ2-7,TGTGCCAGCAGCTTAGAGGGGTTGGGTCTCTACGAGCAGTACTTC,CASSLEGLGLYEQYF
TRBV2,TRBD2,-,14,TRBJ2-7,TGTGCCAGCAGCGAACTAGCGGGAGCTGACGAGCAGTACTTC,CASSELAGADEQYF
TRBV7-9,-,-,12,TRBJ2-7,TGTGCCAGCAGCCCTCATCGATACGAGCAGTACTTC,CASSPHRYEQYF
TRBV11-2,TRBD2,-,15,TRBJ2-7,TGTGCCAGCAGCTCACCGGGACTAGCGGCTAGCATAAAGTACTTC,CASSSPGLAASIKYF
TRBV3-1,TRBD1,-,13,TRBJ1-1,TGTGCCAGCAGTCTCAGGGGGCGCGTCGAAGCTTTCTTT,CASSLRGRVEAFF
TRBV3-1,TRBD2,-,17,TRBJ2-3,TGTGCCAGCAGCCAAACCCGGACTAGCGGGAGCACAGATACGCAGTATTTT,CASSQTRTSGSTDTQYF
TRBV9,TRBD2,-,15,TRBJ2-3,TGTGCCAGCGCACCTCTAGCGGGGGGGCCTCATACGCAGTATTTT,CASAPLAGGPHTQYF
TRBV28,TRBD2,-,15,TRBJ2-5,TGTGCCAGCAGTTGGACTAGCGGGATCCAAGAGACCCAGTACTTC,CASSWTSGIQETQYF